This paragraph reports one TCR beta chain. Its antigen is undetermined. The data originate from a study of cytotoxic CD8 clonotypes in ibrutinib-treated CLL. Turning to the study itself: Response samples were taken after a median roughly twelve months of treatment, range 6 to 36. There were, on average, about 250,000 productive templates and under 95,000 productive rearrangements per sample.

Using immunoSEQ multiplex PCR, the repertoire was profiled, and TCRdb retains in-frame clones only, with some absent. The sample contains approximately 330,000 clones, 80% of which appear only once. Overall study findings and caveats: Clonality increased at ibrutinib response and stayed stable in sustained remission. At progression, however, it fell back toward baseline. Public clonotypes, an uncommon group, contracted or remained stable on treatment.

With 5 bases clipped from V and 5 bases from J, the junction kept 10 bases outside the gene matches. The CDR3 loop spans 16 amino acids. Germline V gene lookup returns CDR1 SGHTA and CDR2 FQGNSA. V gene TRBV7-2 combines with J gene TRBJ2-1, with 9 bases identical to TRBD1. The source of this sequence is a human donor with chronic lymphocytic leukemia. The starting material was PBMCs, obtained before ibrutinib treatment. The CDR3 bases are TGTGCCAGCAGCGTTCAACCGGGACAGGGAAACAATGAGCAGTTCTTC. This codes for CASSVQPGQGNNEQFF.